This T cell receptor (beta chain) derives from a study of CD8+ T cells in alopecia areata. After isolation, RNA underwent reverse transcription to generate cDNA as the sequencing template. The assay was immunoSEQ multiplex PCR, and TCRdb's table has in-frame clones only and misses some. In the table there are roughly 150,000 clones, 62% of which are singletons. Of note for this clone: Antigen specificity is unknown.

Findings and caveats of the study: Compared with mice, patients displayed less clear TCR sharing, possibly for HLA-related reasons. Normal scalp showed lower clonality than lesional scalp, especially alopecia totalis/universalis. Scalp samples also yield sequences of resident alphabeta T cells from normal skin.

With 5 bases clipped from V and 4 bases from J, the junction kept 8 bases outside the gene matches. Germline lookup yields CDR1 MNHNY and CDR2 SVGAGI (reference sequence). CDR3 length equals 16 residues. A FACSAria was used to sort CD4+ and CD8+ T cells. These cells came from PBMCs. The TCR originated in a human donor in good health. The rearrangement uses TRBV6-6 and TRBJ2-1, with 10 bases fitting TRBD2. Sequenced sample: CD8+ T cells sorted from blood. In DNA form, the CDR3 reads TGTGCCAGCAGTCCCTCGAGCGGGAGGGGGTACAATGAGCAGTTCTTC. Translation: CASSPSSGRGYNEQFF.